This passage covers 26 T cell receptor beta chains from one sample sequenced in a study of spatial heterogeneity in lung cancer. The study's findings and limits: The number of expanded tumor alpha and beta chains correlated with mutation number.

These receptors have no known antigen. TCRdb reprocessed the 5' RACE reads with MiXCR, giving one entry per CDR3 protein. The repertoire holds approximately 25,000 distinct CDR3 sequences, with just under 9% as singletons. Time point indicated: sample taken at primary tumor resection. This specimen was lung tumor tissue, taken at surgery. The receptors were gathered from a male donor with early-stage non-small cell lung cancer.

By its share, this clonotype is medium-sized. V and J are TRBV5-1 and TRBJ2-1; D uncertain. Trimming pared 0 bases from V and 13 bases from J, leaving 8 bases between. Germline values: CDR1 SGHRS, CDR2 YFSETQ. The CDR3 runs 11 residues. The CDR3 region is CASSLEGTQFF. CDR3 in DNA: TGCGCCAGCAGCTTGGAGGGTACCCAGTTCTTC.

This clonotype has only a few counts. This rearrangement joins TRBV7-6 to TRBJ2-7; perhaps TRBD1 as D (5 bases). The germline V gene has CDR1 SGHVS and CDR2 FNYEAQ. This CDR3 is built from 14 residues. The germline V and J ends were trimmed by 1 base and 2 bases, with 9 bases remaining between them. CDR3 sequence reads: CASSLDKGPYEQYF. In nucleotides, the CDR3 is TGTGCCAGCAGCTTAGATAAGGGGCCCTACGAGCAGTACTTC.

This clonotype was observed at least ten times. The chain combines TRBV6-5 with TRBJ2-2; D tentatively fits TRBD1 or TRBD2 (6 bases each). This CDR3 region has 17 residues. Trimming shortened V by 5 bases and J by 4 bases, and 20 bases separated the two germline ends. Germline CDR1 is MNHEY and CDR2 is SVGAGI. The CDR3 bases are TGTGCCAGCAGTATAACTCAGGGGAGGTTTAGCACCGGGGAGCTGTTTTTT. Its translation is CASSITQGRFSTGELFF.

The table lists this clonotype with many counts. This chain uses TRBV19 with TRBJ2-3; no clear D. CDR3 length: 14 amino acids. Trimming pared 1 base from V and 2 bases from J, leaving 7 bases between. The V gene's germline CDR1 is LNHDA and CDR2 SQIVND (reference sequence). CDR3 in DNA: TGTGCCAGTAGTATAGGGCGGAACACAGATACGCAGTATTTT. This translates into CASSIGRNTDTQYF.

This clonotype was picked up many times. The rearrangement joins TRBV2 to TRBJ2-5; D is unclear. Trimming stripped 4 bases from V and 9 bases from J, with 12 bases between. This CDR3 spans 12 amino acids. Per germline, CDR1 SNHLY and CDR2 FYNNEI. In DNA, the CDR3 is TGTGCCAGCAGTGGGACGGAGTCGGCCCAGTACTTC. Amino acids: CASSGTESAQYF.

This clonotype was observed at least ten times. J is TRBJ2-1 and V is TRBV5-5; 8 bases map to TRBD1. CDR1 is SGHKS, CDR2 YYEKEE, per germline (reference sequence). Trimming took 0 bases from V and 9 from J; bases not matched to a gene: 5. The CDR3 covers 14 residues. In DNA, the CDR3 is TGTGCCAGCAGCTTGGCCCTCAGGGGGCTTGAGCAGTTCTTC. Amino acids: CASSLALRGLEQFF. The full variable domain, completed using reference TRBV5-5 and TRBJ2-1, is DAGVTQSPTHLIKTRGQQVTLRCSPISGHKSVSWYQQVLGQGPQFIFQYYEKEERGRGNFPDRFSARQFPNYSSELNVNALLLGDSALYLCASSLALRGLEQFFGPGTRLTVL.

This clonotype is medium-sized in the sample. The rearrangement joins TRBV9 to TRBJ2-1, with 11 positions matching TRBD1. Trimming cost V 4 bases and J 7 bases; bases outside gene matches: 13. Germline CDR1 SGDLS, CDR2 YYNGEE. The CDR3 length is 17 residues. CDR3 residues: CASSRIPGTGGRNEQFF. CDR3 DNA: TGTGCCAGCAGCCGAATTCCCGGGACAGGGGGGAGGAATGAGCAGTTCTTC.

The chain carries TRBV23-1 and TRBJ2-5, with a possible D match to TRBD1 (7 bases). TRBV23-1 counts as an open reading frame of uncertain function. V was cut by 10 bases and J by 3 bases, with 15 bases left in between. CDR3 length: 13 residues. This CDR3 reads CATPDRREETQYF. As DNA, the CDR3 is TGCGCCACTCCGGACAGGAGGGAAGAGACCCAGTACTTC.

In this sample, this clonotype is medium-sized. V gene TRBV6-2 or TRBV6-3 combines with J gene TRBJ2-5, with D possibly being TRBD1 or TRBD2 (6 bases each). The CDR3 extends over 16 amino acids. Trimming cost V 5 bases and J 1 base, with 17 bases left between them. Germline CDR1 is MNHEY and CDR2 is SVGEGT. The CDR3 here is CASSTLGGPSQETQYF. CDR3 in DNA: TGTGCCAGCAGTACCTTGGGGGGCCCCTCCCAAGAGACCCAGTACTTC.

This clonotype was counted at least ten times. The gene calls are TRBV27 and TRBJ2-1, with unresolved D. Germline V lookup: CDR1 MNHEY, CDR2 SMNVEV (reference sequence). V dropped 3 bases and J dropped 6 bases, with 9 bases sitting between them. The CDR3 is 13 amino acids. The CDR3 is CASSLRSGNEQFF. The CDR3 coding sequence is TGTGCCAGCAGTTTGAGGTCCGGCAATGAGCAGTTCTTC.

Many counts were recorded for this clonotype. DNA of the CDR3: TGCAGCGTTTATTCGGCGAACACCGGGGAGCTGTTTTTT. It codes for CSVYSANTGELFF. This sequence joins TRBV29-1 and TRBJ2-2; no clear D gene. The length of the CDR3 is 13 residues. V dropped 5 bases and J dropped 0 bases, with 7 bases sitting between them. Germline assignment: CDR1 SQVTM and CDR2 ANQGSEA.

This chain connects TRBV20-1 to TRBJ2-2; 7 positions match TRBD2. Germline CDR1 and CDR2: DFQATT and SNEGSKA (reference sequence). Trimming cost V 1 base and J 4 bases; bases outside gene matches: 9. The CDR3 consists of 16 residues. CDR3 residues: CSARGMMREFTGELFF. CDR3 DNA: TGCAGTGCTAGAGGAATGATGCGGGAGTTCACCGGGGAGCTGTTTTTT.

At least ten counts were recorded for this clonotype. The CDR3 bases are TGTGCCATCAGGGCTACAGGAGGTCAGCCCCAGCATTTT. Amino acids: CAIRATGGQPQHF. The chain has TRBV10-3 and TRBJ1-5, with D possibly being TRBD1 (5 bases). The CDR3 is 13 amino acids. Germline V CDR1 and CDR2: ENHRY, SYGVKD. V shed 6 bases and J shed 6 bases, with 12 bases lying between them.

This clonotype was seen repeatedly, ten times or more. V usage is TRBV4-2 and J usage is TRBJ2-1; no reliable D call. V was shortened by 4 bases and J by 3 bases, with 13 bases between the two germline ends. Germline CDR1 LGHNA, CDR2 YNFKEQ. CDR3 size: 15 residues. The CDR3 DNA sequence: TGTGCCAGCAGCCCTCGTACGTCCGACTACAATGAGCAGTTCTTC. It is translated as CASSPRTSDYNEQFF.

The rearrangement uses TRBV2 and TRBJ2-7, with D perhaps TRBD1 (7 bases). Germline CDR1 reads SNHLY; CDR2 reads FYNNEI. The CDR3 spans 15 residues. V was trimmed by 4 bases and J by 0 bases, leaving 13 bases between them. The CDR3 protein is CASSVGGGGSYEQYF. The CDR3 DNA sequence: TGTGCCAGCAGTGTCGGAGGGGGCGGCTCCTACGAGCAGTACTTC.

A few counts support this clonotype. Here the CDR3 reads CASREFDRYGYTF. The CDR3 region has the DNA TGTGCCAGCAGAGAGTTCGACAGATATGGCTACACCTTC. The J gene is TRBJ1-2, the V gene TRBV6-2 or TRBV6-3; D possibly corresponds to TRBD1 (5 bases). From germline, CDR1 is MNHEY and CDR2 SVGEGT. V gave up 6 bases and J gave up 5 bases, with 13 bases separating them. This CDR3 has 13 residues.

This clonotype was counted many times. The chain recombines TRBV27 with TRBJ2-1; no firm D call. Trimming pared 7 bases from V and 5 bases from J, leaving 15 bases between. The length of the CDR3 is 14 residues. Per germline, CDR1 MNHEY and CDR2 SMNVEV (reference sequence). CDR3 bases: TGTGCCAGCAAAGGGCAGTTACCCCACAATGAGCAGTTCTTC. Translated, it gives CASKGQLPHNEQFF.

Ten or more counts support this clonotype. CDR3 in amino acids: CASSHYGGGTDTQYF. The CDR3, as DNA: TGTGCCAGCAGCCATTACGGGGGGGGAACAGATACGCAGTATTTT. V gene TRBV3-1 combines with J gene TRBJ2-3; 8 bases align to TRBD2. V shed 3 bases and J 3 bases; nucleotides not matched to a gene: 5. Germline assignment: CDR1 LGHDT and CDR2 YNNKEL (reference sequence). The CDR3 spans 15 residues.

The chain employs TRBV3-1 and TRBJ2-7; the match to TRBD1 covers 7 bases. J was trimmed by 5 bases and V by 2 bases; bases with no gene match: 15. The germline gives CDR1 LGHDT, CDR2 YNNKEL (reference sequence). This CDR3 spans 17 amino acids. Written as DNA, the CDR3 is TGTGCCAGCAGCCAATTAGCCAGAGGACAGGTTACCCACGAGCAGTACTTC. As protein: CASSQLARGQVTHEQYF.

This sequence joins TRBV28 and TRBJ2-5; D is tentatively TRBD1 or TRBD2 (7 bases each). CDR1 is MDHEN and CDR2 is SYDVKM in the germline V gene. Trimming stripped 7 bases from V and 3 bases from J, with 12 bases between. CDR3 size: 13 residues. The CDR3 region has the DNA TGTGCCAGCACCCAGGGGGGGGAAGAGACCCAGTACTTC. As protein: CASTQGGEETQYF.

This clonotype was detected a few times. CDR3: CSATRGGRGTEAFF. The CDR3 DNA reads as TGCAGTGCTACAAGGGGGGGACGGGGCACTGAAGCTTTCTTT. The chain recombines TRBV20-1 with TRBJ1-1; D perhaps matches TRBD1 (6 bases). CDR3 size: 14 residues. V shed 4 bases and J shed 4 bases, with 16 bases lying between them. Germline V CDR1 and CDR2: DFQATT, SNEGSKA (reference sequence).

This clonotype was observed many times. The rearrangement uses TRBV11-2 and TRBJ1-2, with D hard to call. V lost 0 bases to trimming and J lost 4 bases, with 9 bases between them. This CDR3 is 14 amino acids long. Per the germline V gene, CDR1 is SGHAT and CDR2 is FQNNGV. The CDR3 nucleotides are TGTGCCAGCAGCTTAGATCGGGCCCTCTATGGCTACACCTTC. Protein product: CASSLDRALYGYTF.

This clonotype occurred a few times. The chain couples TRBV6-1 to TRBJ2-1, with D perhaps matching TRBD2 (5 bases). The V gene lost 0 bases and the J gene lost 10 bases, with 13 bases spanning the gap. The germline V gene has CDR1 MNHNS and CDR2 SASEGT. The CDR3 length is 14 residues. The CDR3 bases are TGTGCCAGCAGTGAAGCTGCCCGGGGATACGAGCAGTTCTTC. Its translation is CASSEAARGYEQFF.

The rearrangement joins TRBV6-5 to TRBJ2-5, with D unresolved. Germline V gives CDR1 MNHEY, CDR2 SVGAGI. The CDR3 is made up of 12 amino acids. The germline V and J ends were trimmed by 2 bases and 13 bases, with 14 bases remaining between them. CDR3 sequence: CASSYPNGVPYF. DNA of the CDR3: TGTGCCAGCAGTTACCCAAATGGTGTCCCGTACTTC.

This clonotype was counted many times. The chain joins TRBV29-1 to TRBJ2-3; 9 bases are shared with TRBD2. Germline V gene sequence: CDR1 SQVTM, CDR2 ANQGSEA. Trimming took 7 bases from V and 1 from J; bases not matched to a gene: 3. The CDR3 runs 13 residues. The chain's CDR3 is CSARLAGTDTQYF. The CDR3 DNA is TGCAGCGCCCGACTAGCGGGCACAGATACGCAGTATTTT.

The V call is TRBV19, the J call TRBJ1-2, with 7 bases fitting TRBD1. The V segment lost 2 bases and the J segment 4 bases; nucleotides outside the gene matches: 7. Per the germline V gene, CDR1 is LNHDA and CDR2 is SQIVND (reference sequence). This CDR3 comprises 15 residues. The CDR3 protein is CASSIIWRTGYGYTF. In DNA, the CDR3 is TGTGCCAGTAGTATAATTTGGAGGACAGGCTATGGCTACACCTTC.